The clone carrying this TCR beta chain was detected ten times or more. Amplification yielded TCR beta CDR3 regions, with RNA transcripts as the source. Researchers ran a first-round RT-PCR on the TCR CDR3 using the HTBI primer set. From the multiplex PCR reads, TCRdb called clonotypes with MiXCR, one entry per CDR3 protein. The sample holds approximately 700,000 distinct CDR3 sequences; about a sixth are singletons and the top ten take under 10%. These data belong to a study of T cells in Graves' hyperthyroidism and ophthalmopathy. About the study: The initial diagnosis was the point when peripheral blood was collected, ahead of any treatment.

Graves' hyperthyroidism qualified as stable when ophthalmopathy did not progress within 18 months. CDR3 length equals 15 residues. In germline, CDR1 is LGHNT, CDR2 FRNRAP. With 1 base removed from V and 0 bases from J, the gap between germline ends came to 8 bases. Specimen: blood. This rearrangement joins TRBV12-5 to TRBJ2-3; D unresolved. The TCR was taken from a man between 18 and 29 years old with Graves' hyperthyroidism. CDR3 nucleotides: TGTGCTAGTGGTTTGGAAGGGCTAAGCACAGATACGCAGTATTTT. The encoded protein is CASGLEGLSTDTQYF.